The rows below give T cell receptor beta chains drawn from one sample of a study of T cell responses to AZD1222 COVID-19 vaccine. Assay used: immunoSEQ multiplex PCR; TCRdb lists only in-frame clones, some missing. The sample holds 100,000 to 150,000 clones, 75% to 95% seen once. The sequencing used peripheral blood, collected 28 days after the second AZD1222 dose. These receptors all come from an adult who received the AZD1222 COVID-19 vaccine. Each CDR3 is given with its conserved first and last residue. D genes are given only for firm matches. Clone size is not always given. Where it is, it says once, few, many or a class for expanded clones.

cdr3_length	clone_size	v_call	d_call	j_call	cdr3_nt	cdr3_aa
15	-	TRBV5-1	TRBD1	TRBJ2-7	TGCGCCAGCAGCAGGACAGGGGGCTCTTATTACGAGCAGTACTTC	CASSRTGGSYYEQYF
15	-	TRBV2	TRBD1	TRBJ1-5	TGTGCCAGCAGTGGGACAGGGGGCCACAATCAGCCCCAGCATTTT	CASSGTGGHNQPQHF
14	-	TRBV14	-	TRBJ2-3	TGTGCCAGCAGCCGAGGGGGATGGACAGATACGCAGTATTTT	CASSRGGWTDTQYF
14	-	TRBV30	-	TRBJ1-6	TGTGCCTGGAGTGTGCGACAAAGAACGGGACCCCTCCACTTT	CAWSVRQRTGPLHF
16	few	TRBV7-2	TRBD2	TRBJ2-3	TGTGCCAGCAGCTTTCAACTAGCGAGCTCCACAGATACGCAGTATTTT	CASSFQLASSTDTQYF
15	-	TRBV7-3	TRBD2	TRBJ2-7	TGTGCCAGCAGCTTAGGGAGGGGCTTAACCTACGAGCAGTACTTC	CASSLGRGLTYEQYF
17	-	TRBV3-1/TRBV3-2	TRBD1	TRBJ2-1	TGTGCCAGCAGCCCCTCCCCGGGGAGACAGGGGGGGAATGAGCAGTTCTTC	CASSPSPGRQGGNEQFF
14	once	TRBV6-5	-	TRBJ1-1	TGTGCCAGCAGTTACGGGGGGTCAGGGACTGAAGCTTTCTTT	CASSYGGSGTEAFF
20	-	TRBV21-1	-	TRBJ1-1	TGTGCCAGCAGCAAAAAAGGGAAGTGGGGGGACATCACCAAAAACACTGAAGCTTTCTTT	CASSKKGKWGDITKNTEAFF
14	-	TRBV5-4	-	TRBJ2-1	TGTGCCAGCAGCTTGGGGGTTTCGGCCAATGAGCAGTTCTTC	CASSLGVSANEQFF
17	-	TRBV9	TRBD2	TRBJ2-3	TGTGCCAGCAGCGTAGAGTTTAGCGGGAGCCCGACAAATACGCAGTATTTT	CASSVEFSGSPTNTQYF
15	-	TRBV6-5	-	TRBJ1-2	TGTGCCAGCAGACTGGGCATAACGGAGGCCTATGGCTACACCTTC	CASRLGITEAYGYTF
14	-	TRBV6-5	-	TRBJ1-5	TGTGCCAGCAGGTTTACCGGGGAGGATCAGCCCCAGCATTTT	CASRFTGEDQPQHF
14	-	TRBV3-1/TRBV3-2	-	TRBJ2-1	TGTGCCAGCAGCCAAGATATCACCTACAATGAGCAGTTCTTC	CASSQDITYNEQFF
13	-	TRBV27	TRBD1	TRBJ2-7	TGTGCCAGCAGTTCATCAGGGGGTTACGAGCAGTACTTC	CASSSSGGYEQYF
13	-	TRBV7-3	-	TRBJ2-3	TGTGCCAGCAGCTTAACGGTAGCAGATACGCAGTATTTT	CASSLTVADTQYF
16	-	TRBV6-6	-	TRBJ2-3	TGTGCCAGCAGCTTCCCTCAGGGTACTCGCACAGATACGCAGTATTTT	CASSFPQGTRTDTQYF
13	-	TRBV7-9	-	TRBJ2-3	TGTGCCAGCAGCTTGGGGGGCTCAGATACGCAGTATTTT	CASSLGGSDTQYF
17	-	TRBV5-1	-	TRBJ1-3	TGCGCCAGCAGCCGGCAATGGGGGGTCGGCTCTGGAAACACCATATATTTT	CASSRQWGVGSGNTIYF
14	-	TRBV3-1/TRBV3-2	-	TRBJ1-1	TGTGCCAGCAGCCTGGGAATCTTGAACACTGAAGCTTTCTTT	CASSLGILNTEAFF
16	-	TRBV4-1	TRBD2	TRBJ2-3	TGCGCCAGCAGCCAAGATAGTCTAGCGGACACAGATACGCAGTATTTT	CASSQDSLADTDTQYF
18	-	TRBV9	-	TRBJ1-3	TGTGCCAGCAGCCGAAGCGCACAGGGAATAGCTTCAGGAAACACCATATATTTT	CASSRSAQGIASGNTIYF
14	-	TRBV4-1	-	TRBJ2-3	TGCGCCAGCAGCCAAACAGGGCCCGCAGATACGCAGTATTTT	CASSQTGPADTQYF
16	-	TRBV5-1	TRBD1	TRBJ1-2	TGCGCCAGCAGCTTGGCTCTCGGGACAGGGACCTATGGCTACACCTTC	CASSLALGTGTYGYTF
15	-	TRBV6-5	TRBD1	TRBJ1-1	TGTGCCAGCAGTCTGACAGGGATTGTGAACACTGAAGCTTTCTTT	CASSLTGIVNTEAFF
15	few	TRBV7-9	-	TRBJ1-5	TGTGCCAGCAGCCCCGTTGGGGATAGCAATCAGCCCCAGCATTTT	CASSPVGDSNQPQHF
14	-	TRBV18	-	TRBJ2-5	TGTGCCAGCTCACCTAGACAGGAGAAAGAGACCCAGTACTTC	CASSPRQEKETQYF
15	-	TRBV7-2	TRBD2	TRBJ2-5	TGTGCCAGCAGCTGGACTAGCGGGAGCCAAGAGACCCAGTACTTC	CASSWTSGSQETQYF
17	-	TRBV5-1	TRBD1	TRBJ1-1	TGCGCCAGCAGCCCAACCACCGGGGACAGAGGGAGGACTGAAGCTTTCTTT	CASSPTTGDRGRTEAFF
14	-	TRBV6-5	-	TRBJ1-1	TGTGCCAGCACGGAAATTACGGCGAACACTGAAGCTTTCTTT	CASTEITANTEAFF
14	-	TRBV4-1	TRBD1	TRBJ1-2	TGCGCCAGCAGCCATGGGACAGGTGACTATGGCTACACCTTC	CASSHGTGDYGYTF
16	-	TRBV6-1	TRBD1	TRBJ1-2	TGTGCCAGCAGTGAACCGGGACAGGGAGTGGACTATGGCTACACCTTC	CASSEPGQGVDYGYTF
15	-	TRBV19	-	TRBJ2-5	TGTGCCAGTCAGAGAGTAGGCCGCCCCCAAGAGACCCAGTACTTC	CASQRVGRPQETQYF
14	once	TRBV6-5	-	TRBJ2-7	TGTGCCAGCAGTCCCCAAGGAGGGATCTACGAGCAGTACTTC	CASSPQGGIYEQYF
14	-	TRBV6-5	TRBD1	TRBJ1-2	TGTGCCAGCAGCCAGGGGGGGGTGACCTATGGCTACACCTTC	CASSQGGVTYGYTF
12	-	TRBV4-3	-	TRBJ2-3	TGCGCCAGCAGCCAAGGGGGCACCCCGCAGTATTTT	CASSQGGTPQYF
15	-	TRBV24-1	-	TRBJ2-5	TGTGCCACCAGTGATTTTCAAAACTACCAAGAGACCCAGTACTTC	CATSDFQNYQETQYF
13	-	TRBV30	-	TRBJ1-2	TGTGCCTGGAGCCCGCATGCTAACTATGGCTACACCTTC	CAWSPHANYGYTF
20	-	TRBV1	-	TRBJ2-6	TGCACCAGCAGCCAAGGCTCTAGCGGGAGGGCCCGTCCTGGGGCCAACGTCCTGACTTTC	CTSSQGSSGRARPGANVLTF
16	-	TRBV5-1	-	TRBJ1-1	TGCGCCAGCAGCTTGGCCCCCCGCAGGGTCGGGACTGAAGCTTTCTTT	CASSLAPRRVGTEAFF
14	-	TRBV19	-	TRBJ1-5	TGTGCCAGTAGTGCGGACGGACCCAATCAGCCCCAGCATTTT	CASSADGPNQPQHF
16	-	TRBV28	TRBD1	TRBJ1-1	TGTGCCAGCAGCCAAGACAGGGGGGGATTCAACACTGAAGCTTTCTTT	CASSQDRGGFNTEAFF
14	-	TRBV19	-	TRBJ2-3	TGTGCCAGTAGTATTGGATTCGGCACAGATACGCAGTATTTT	CASSIGFGTDTQYF
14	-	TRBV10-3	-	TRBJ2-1	TGTGCCATCAGTGAGAGACAGGAGTACAATGAGCAGTTCTTC	CAISERQEYNEQFF
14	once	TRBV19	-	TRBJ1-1	TGTGCCAGTCGGCTGATGCCCCTGAACACTGAAGCTTTCTTT	CASRLMPLNTEAFF
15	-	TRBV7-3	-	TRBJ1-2	TGTGCCAGCAGCTATAAGACAGGTTCTGTCGATGGCTACACCTTC	CASSYKTGSVDGYTF
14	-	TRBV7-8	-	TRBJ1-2	TGTGCCAGCAGCGAGAGGAGGGGAGCGTATGGCTACACCTTC	CASSERRGAYGYTF
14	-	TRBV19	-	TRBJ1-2	TGTGCCAGTAGTACCTTGTCGGGTAACTATGGCTACACCTTC	CASSTLSGNYGYTF
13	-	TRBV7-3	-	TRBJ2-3	TGTGCCAGCAGCCCCGGTAGACGGGATACGCAGTATTTT	CASSPGRRDTQYF
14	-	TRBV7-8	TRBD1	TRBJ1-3	TGTGCCAGCAGCCACAGGGGATCTGGAAACACCATATATTTT	CASSHRGSGNTIYF
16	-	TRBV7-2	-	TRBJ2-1	TGTGCCAGCAGCTTATTAGAGACTAGAGGGCGCAATGAGCAGTTCTTC	CASSLLETRGRNEQFF
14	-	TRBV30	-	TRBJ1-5	TGTGCCTGGAGTGTAGGGGGGTACAATCAGCCCCAGCATTTT	CAWSVGGYNQPQHF
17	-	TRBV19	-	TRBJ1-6	TGTGCCAGTAGGATAAGAACCGGGATCCTCATTAATTCACCCCTCCACTTT	CASRIRTGILINSPLHF